This note documents a single T cell receptor (beta chain) sequence. TCRdb independently ran MiXCR on the reads; one entry per CDR3 protein. The table shows 200,000 to 300,000 distinct CDR3 sequences, with 9.1% occurring only once. Between the trimmed V and J ends, which lost 4 bases and 4 bases, there was a span of 13 bases. CDR1 and CDR2 from the germline V gene are LNHDA and SQIVND (reference sequence). The CDR3 is 14 amino acids. The entry originates in a study of T cell repertoires in cytomegalovirus infection. This chain joins TRBV19 and TRBJ2-5; tentatively, D is TRBD2 (5 bases). The clonotype comes from a human donor in good health (CMV status not recorded). Some clones in this sample may be carry-over from other donors' samples. The specimen sequenced was PBMCs. The CDR3 bases are TGTGCCAGTAGTACCCGGGAACGACCAGAGACCCAGTACTTC. Translated: CASSTRERPETQYF.